These 16 T cell receptor beta chains were sequenced from one sample in a study of CD8+ T cells in alopecia areata. Following extraction, RNA underwent reverse transcription to cDNA, which served as the sequencing template. Sequencing was performed with immunoSEQ multiplex PCR; in TCRdb, only in-frame clones are kept and a portion is missing. The sample contains around 300,000 clones, 60% of which appear only once. The sample's treatment: oral pan-JAK inhibitor, 5-10 mg twice daily. Sequenced here: CD4+ T cells sorted from blood, sampled around week 52, from a patient treated with tofacitinib. Receptors were obtained from a human donor with alopecia areata.

This chain joins TRBV4-3 and TRBJ1-6; no definite D call. The CDR3 has 15 amino acids. V was clipped by 0 bases and J by 7 bases, with 10 bases between them. The germline V gene encodes CDR1 LGHNA and CDR2 YSLEER. In DNA form, the CDR3 reads TGCGCCAGCAGCCAAGATTTAGGGATAAATTCACCCCTCCACTTT. Protein product: CASSQDLGINSPLHF.

V and J are TRBV5-1 and TRBJ1-1, with a tentative D call TRBD1 (5 bases). This CDR3 spans 13 amino acids. Germline values: CDR1 SGHRS, CDR2 YFSETQ. Trimming took 0 bases from V and 6 from J, leaving 9 bases between them. The CDR3 DNA reads as TGCGCCAGCAGCTTGGGCAGGGCGGCTGAAGCTTTCTTT. It encodes CASSLGRAAEAFF.

Points on this clone: The sample contains more than one DNA sequence encoding this CDR3. The gene calls are TRBV29-1 and TRBJ2-3; 10 bases map to TRBD1. The V gene end was trimmed by 3 bases and the J gene end by 4 bases; junction bases not matched to a gene: 4. The CDR3 extends over 14 amino acids. The germline gives CDR1 SQVTM, CDR2 ANQGSEA. The CDR3 DNA follows: TGCAGCGTTGAGGGGGGGACAGGGGCAGATACGCAGTATTTT. Its translation: CSVEGGTGADTQYF.

This clone has a handful of counts. Distinct nucleotide sequences in the sample also encode this CDR3. The chain has TRBV9 and TRBJ2-7, with TRBD1 matching 7 bases. The CDR3 runs to 12 residues. The V gene end was trimmed by 4 bases and the J gene end by 4 bases; junction bases not matched to a gene: 2. CDR1 is SGDLS, CDR2 YYNGEE, per germline. The chain's CDR3 is CASSSTGYEQYF. CDR3 nucleotides: TGTGCCAGCAGCTCGACAGGGTACGAGCAGTACTTC.

A word on this clone: Different DNA sequences within this sample yield the same CDR3. The V call is TRBV7-6, the J call TRBJ2-7; D call uncertain. Germline V lookup: CDR1 SGHVS, CDR2 FNYEAQ. The V gene lost 6 bases and the J gene lost 0 bases, with 6 bases spanning the gap. The CDR3 covers 12 residues. For the CDR3, the DNA is TGTGCCAGCAGTCTAAGCTCCTACGAGCAGTACTTC. Translating gives CASSLSSYEQYF. Complete variable domain (other parts from reference TRBV7-6 and TRBJ2-7): GAGVSQSPRYKVTKRGQDVALRCDPISGHVSLYWYRQALGQGPEFLTYFNYEAQQDKSGLPNDRFSAERPEGSISTLTIQRTEQRDSAMYRCASSLSSYEQYFGPGTRLTVT.

V usage is TRBV29-1 and J usage is TRBJ1-1; unclear D gene. V shed 7 bases and J shed 4 bases, with 13 bases lying between them. The CDR3 has 12 amino acids. CDR1 is SQVTM, CDR2 ANQGSEA, per germline. CDR3 region: CSGLEGLTEAFF. The CDR3 DNA reads as TGCAGCGGCCTAGAGGGCCTCACTGAAGCTTTCTTT.

This clone was recorded at least ten times. V and J are TRBV25-1 and TRBJ2-4, with a tentative D call TRBD1 (6 bases). Trimming took off 4 bases at V and 5 bases at J, with 15 bases between the two ends. Germline V gives CDR1 MGHDK, CDR2 SYGVNS. The CDR3 totals 15 residues. DNA of the CDR3: TGTGCCAGCAGTGCCCCTAACAGGGCTCAAAACATTCAGTACTTC. Protein sequence: CASSAPNRAQNIQYF.

This clone was recorded a few times. The V call is TRBV10-3, the J call TRBJ2-5, with a tentative D call TRBD2 (6 bases). This CDR3 comprises 14 residues. The V end lost 8 bases, the J end lost 7 bases, and 20 bases lay between the germline ends. From germline, CDR1 is ENHRY and CDR2 SYGVKD. CDR3 amino acids: CAIGSGVEFVTQYF. The CDR3 nucleotides read TGTGCCATCGGGTCGGGGGTAGAGTTCGTGACCCAGTACTTC.

With respect to this clone: The identical CDR3 is also encoded by other nucleotide sequences in the sample. The chain carries TRBV20-1 and TRBJ1-1; TRBD1 is a possible D gene (5 bases). CDR3 length: 11 amino acids. Trimming removed 4 bases from V and 5 bases from J, with 8 bases in between. Germline-derived CDR1 and CDR2 are DFQATT and SNEGSKA (reference sequence). The CDR3 protein is CSATGGTEAFF. The DNA of the CDR3 is TGCAGTGCTACTGGGGGGACTGAAGCTTTCTTT.

In this sample, this clone turned up a few times. The rearrangement links TRBV29-1 to TRBJ2-4, with D unclear. CDR1 SQVTM and CDR2 ANQGSEA come from the germline V gene. V shed 4 bases and J shed 2 bases, with 9 bases lying between them. This CDR3 is 13 amino acids long. Here the CDR3 reads CSVVRTPKNIQYF. The CDR3 DNA follows: TGCAGCGTTGTCAGGACCCCCAAAAACATTCAGTACTTC.

This clone was detected only a few times. The chain joins TRBV30 to TRBJ2-3; 7 bases are shared with TRBD1. The V gene's germline CDR1 is GTSNPN and CDR2 SVGIG (reference sequence). J was trimmed by 2 bases and V by 3 bases; bases with no gene match: 11. There are 16 residues in the CDR3. CDR3 bases: TGTGCCTGGAGATCAGGGGGACATCCAAACACAGATACGCAGTATTTT. Its protein product is CAWRSGGHPNTDTQYF.

About this clone: Other nucleotide sequences in the sample specify the same CDR3. This chain links TRBV5-1 with TRBJ2-7; D is unclear. Between the trimmed V and J ends, which lost 3 bases and 1 base, there was a span of 2 bases. Germline values: CDR1 SGHRS, CDR2 YFSETQ. This CDR3 is 11 amino acids long. CDR3 nucleotide sequence: TGCGCCAGCAGCTCTTCCTACGAGCAGTACTTC. Translation: CASSSSYEQYF.

V usage is TRBV29-1 and J usage is TRBJ1-2, with TRBD1 identical over 7 bases. The CDR3 is made up of 15 amino acids. Germline values: CDR1 SQVTM, CDR2 ANQGSEA. J lost 3 bases, V lost 2 bases, and 9 bases had no gene match. CDR3 coding DNA: TGCAGCGTTGAACGGGACAGCTTGGAAGACTATGGCTACACCTTC. It translates to CSVERDSLEDYGYTF. Variable domain in full (rest from reference TRBV29-1 and TRBJ1-2): SAVISQKPSRDICQRGTSLTIQCQVDSQVTMMFWYRQQPGQSLTLIATANQGSEATYESGFVIDKFPISRPNLTFSTLTVSNMSPEDSSIYLCSVERDSLEDYGYTFGSGTRLTVV.

This clone was seen a few times. V and J are TRBV9 and TRBJ1-6, with TRBD1 as a possible D gene (5 bases). The CDR3 contains 13 residues. Trimming took 0 bases from V and 8 from J, leaving 6 bases between them. Germline V gives CDR1 SGDLS, CDR2 YYNGEE. The CDR3, as DNA: TGTGCCAGCAGCGTAGCAGGGTATTCACCCCTCCACTTT. Its protein is CASSVAGYSPLHF.

Details on this clone: The sample holds other DNA sequences that translate to the same CDR3. The chain employs TRBV29-1 and TRBJ2-1; 8 bases are a match to TRBD1. The CDR3 length is 13 residues. Germline V lookup: CDR1 SQVTM, CDR2 ANQGSEA. V shed 6 bases, J shed 0 bases, and the junction held 1 base outside the gene matches. The CDR3 sequence: CSVDRGSYNEQFF. CDR3 sequence (DNA): TGCAGCGTCGACAGGGGCTCCTACAATGAGCAGTTCTTC.

The V call is TRBV29-1, the J call TRBJ2-2; no firm D call. The CDR3 is made up of 15 amino acids. V lost 5 bases, J lost 4 bases, and 17 bases lay in between. The germline CDR1 and CDR2 sequences are SQVTM and ANQGSEA. The chain's CDR3 is CSVSWVASGTGELFF. DNA for the CDR3: TGCAGCGTTTCGTGGGTAGCCTCGGGCACCGGGGAGCTGTTTTTT.